This T cell receptor beta chain was recorded in a study of blood T cell repertoires in COVID-19. Looking at the study overall: Whether acute or convalescent, the COVID-19 samples came from the United States, Italy and Spain. PBMCs, B-cell-depleted T cells, or T cells provided the cDNA or gDNA that made up the material.

CDR3 length: 11 amino acids. Germline CDR1 reads DFQATT; CDR2 reads SNEGSKA (reference sequence). This table comes from immunoSEQ multiplex PCR, and its TCRdb copy is limited to in-frame clones, with some not included. Here the sample spans 210,000 or so clones, 83% being singletons. Cohorts were determined from participant-reported clinical history. Individuals in the exposed group had encountered a COVID-19 case within 2 weeks preceding study entry. The chain carries TRBV20-1 and TRBJ1-2; D may be TRBD1 (5 bases). The clonotype originates from a woman between 45 and 60 years old who had been exposed to COVID-19. Sequenced input: PBMCs or T cells enriched from blood (not recorded which). CDR3 region: CSVGTLIGYTF. DNA of the CDR3: TGCAGCGTCGGGACTCTCATTGGCTACACCTTC.